This is a list of T cell receptor beta chains from one sample in a study of OX40 agonist ivuxolimab in advanced cancers. TCRdb's table, derived via immunoSEQ multiplex PCR, lists solely in-frame clones and lacks some. The sample records about 64,000 clones, 84% being singletons. The starting material was CD4+ or CD8+ T cells sorted from blood, obtained in a trial of the OX40 agonist ivuxolimab. All receptors come from an adult with an advanced solid tumor such as melanoma, head and neck, liver or kidney cancer. Each CDR3 is given with its conserved first and last residue. The D gene is left open where the match is weak. Size values are once, few and many counts, or a class for expanded clones, and some rows have none.

j_call clone_size v_call d_call cdr3_aa cdr3_nt
TRBJ2-1 - TRBV9 TRBD2 CASSVELAGPNEQFF TGTGCCAGCAGCGTAGAACTAGCGGGCCCCAATGAGCAGTTCTTC
TRBJ2-6 - TRBV11-3 - CASSLGRVPTF TGTGCCAGCAGCTTGGGACGGGTACCGACTTTC
TRBJ2-1 - TRBV7-9 TRBD2 CASSARPKSGGVYNEQFF TGTGCCAGCAGCGCCCGCCCGAAAAGCGGGGGGGTTTACAATGAGCAGTTCTTC
TRBJ1-2 - TRBV23-1 - CASSQVSNYGYTF TGCGCCAGCAGTCAAGTAAGCAACTATGGCTACACCTTC
TRBJ1-2 - TRBV5-1 - CASSLDPGQSYGYTF TGCGCCAGCAGCTTAGATCCGGGACAAAGCTATGGCTACACCTTC
TRBJ2-1 - TRBV30 - CAWSVRVDNEQFF TGTGCCTGGAGTGTACGGGTAGACAATGAGCAGTTCTTC
TRBJ2-7 once TRBV30 TRBD1 CAWTPRDRRYEQYF TGTGCCTGGACCCCACGGGACAGGCGGTACGAGCAGTACTTC
TRBJ2-4 once TRBV11-3 - CASSTGEGNIQYF TGTGCCAGCAGCACAGGGGAGGGGAACATTCAGTACTTC
TRBJ2-7 - TRBV12-5 - CASGREGREQYF TGTGCTAGTGGCAGAGAAGGGAGGGAGCAGTACTTC
TRBJ1-2 few TRBV6-1 TRBD1 CASSARTGYGYGYTF TGTGCCAGCAGTGCCCGGACAGGGTATGGCTATGGCTACACCTTC
TRBJ2-4 - TRBV4-1 TRBD1 CASSHYRGQGNIQYF TGCGCCAGCAGCCACTACAGGGGGCAAGGAAACATTCAGTACTTC
TRBJ1-2 - TRBV6-5 - CASNSGESSHYGYTF TGTGCCAGCAATTCAGGAGAATCCTCTCATTATGGCTACACCTTC
TRBJ2-5 - TRBV30 TRBD2 CAWNLAGGETQYF TGTGCCTGGAACCTAGCGGGAGGAGAGACCCAGTACTTC
TRBJ2-1 - TRBV18 - CASSPYYNEQFF TGTGCCAGCTCACCTTACTACAATGAGCAGTTCTTC
TRBJ2-5 - TRBV28 - CASSLLIPGPTQETQYF TGTGCCAGCAGTTTGCTCATTCCGGGCCCTACTCAAGAGACCCAGTACTTC
TRBJ2-3 - TRBV18 TRBD1 CASSNRDREGDTQYF TGTGCCAGCTCAAACCGGGACAGGGAGGGAGATACGCAGTATTTT
TRBJ1-1 - TRBV2 TRBD1 CASQTGTNTEAFF TGTGCCAGCCAGACAGGGACGAACACTGAAGCTTTCTTT
TRBJ2-7 - TRBV11-3 TRBD1 CASSLGQGATPEQYF TGTGCCAGCAGCTTGGGACAGGGGGCGACTCCCGAGCAGTACTTC
TRBJ1-5 - TRBV30 - CAWSVHRGAGDSNQPQHF TGTGCCTGGAGTGTACATCGAGGGGCAGGGGATAGCAATCAGCCCCAGCATTTT
TRBJ2-4 few TRBV29-1 - CSVEIKGNIQYF TGCAGCGTTGAAATTAAGGGGAACATTCAGTACTTC
TRBJ1-1 - TRBV27 TRBD1 CASSLSQAGGTEAFF TGTGCCAGCAGTTTATCCCAGGCAGGGGGCACTGAAGCTTTCTTT
TRBJ2-2 - TRBV7-2 TRBD2 CASSLAASGYLGELFF TGTGCCAGCAGCTTAGCGGCTAGCGGGTACCTCGGGGAGCTGTTTTTT
TRBJ1-1 once TRBV11-3 - CASSLDLPGNTEAFF TGTGCCAGCAGCTTAGATCTGCCAGGGAACACTGAAGCTTTCTTT